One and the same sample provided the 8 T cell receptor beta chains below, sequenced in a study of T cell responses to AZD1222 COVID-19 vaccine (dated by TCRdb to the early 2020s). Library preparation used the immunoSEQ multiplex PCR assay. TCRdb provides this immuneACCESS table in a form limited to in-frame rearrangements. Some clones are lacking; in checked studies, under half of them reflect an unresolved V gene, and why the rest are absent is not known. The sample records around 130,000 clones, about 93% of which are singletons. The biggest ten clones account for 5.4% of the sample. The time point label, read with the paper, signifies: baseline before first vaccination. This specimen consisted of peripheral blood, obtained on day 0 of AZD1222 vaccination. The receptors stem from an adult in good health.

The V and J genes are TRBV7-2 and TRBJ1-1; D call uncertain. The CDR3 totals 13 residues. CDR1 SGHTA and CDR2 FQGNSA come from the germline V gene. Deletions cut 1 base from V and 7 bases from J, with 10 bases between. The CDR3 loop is CASSLGRRNEAFF. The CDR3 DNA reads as TGTGCCAGCAGCTTAGGACGGAGGAATGAAGCTTTCTTT. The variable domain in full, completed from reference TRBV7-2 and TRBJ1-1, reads GAGVSQSPSNKVTEKGKDVELRCDPISGHTALYWYRQSLGQGLEFLIYFQGNSAPDKSGLPSDRFSAERTGGSVSTLTIQRTQQEDSAVYLCASSLGRRNEAFFGQGTRLTVV.

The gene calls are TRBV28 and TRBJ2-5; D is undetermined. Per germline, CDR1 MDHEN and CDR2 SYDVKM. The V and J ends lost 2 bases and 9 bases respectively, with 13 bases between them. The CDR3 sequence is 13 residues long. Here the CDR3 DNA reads TGTGCCAGCAGTTTAACAAGCACCCTTTCCCAGTACTTC. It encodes CASSLTSTLSQYF.

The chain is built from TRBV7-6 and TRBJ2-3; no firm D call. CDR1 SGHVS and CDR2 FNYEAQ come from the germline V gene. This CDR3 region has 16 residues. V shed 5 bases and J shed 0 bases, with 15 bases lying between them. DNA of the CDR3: TGTGCCAGCAGCCGCCGAGGTGTCGGGAGCACAGATACGCAGTATTTT. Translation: CASSRRGVGSTDTQYF.

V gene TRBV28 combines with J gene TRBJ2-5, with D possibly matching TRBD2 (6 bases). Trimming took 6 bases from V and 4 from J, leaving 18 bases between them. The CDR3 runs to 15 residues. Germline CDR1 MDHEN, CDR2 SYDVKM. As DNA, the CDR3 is TGTGCCAGCAGCCCTGGCGGGGCCGAGGGAGAGACCCAGTACTTC. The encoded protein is CASSPGGAEGETQYF.

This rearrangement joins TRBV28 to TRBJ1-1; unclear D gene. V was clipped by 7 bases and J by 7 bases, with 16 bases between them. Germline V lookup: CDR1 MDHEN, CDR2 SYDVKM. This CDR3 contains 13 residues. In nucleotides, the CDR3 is TGTGCCAGCATGTCTGGCACCCTGGGTGAAGCTTTCTTT. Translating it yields CASMSGTLGEAFF. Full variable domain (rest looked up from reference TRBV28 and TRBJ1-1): DVKVTQSSRYLVKRTGEKVFLECVQDMDHENMFWYRQDPGLGLRLIYFSYDVKMKEKGDIPEGYSVSREKKERFSLILESASTNQTSMYLCASMSGTLGEAFFGQGTRLTVV.

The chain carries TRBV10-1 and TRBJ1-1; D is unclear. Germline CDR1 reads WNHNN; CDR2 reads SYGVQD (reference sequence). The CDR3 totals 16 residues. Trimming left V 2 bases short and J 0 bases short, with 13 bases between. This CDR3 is CASSEHRAHLNTEAFF. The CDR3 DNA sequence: TGCGCCAGCAGTGAGCACCGCGCCCACTTGAACACTGAAGCTTTCTTT.

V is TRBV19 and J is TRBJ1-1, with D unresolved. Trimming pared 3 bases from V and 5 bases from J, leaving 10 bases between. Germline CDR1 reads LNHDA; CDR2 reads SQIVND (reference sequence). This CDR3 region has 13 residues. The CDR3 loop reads CASSIEARTEAFF. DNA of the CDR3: TGTGCCAGTAGTATCGAGGCGAGGACTGAAGCTTTCTTT.

The CDR3 loop is CASSESTTGELFF. The CDR3 coding sequence is TGTGCCAGCAGTGAGTCCACCACCGGGGAGCTGTTTTTT. The gene calls are TRBV28 and TRBJ2-2; no clear D gene. V gave up 5 bases and J gave up 4 bases, with 8 bases separating them. CDR1 is MDHEN, CDR2 SYDVKM, per germline. CDR3 length: 13 residues.